This T cell receptor beta chain derives from a study of blood T cell repertoires in COVID-19. Study context: Nucleic acid was either cDNA or gDNA, and it came from T cells, B-cell-depleted T cells, or PBMCs.

Looked up from germline, CDR1 is KGHSY and CDR2 is FQNENV. Trimming left V 0 bases short and J 4 bases short, with 9 bases between. This CDR3 spans 14 amino acids. Per the authors' pipeline: The assay estimated nucleated cells by amplifying reference gene primers. Sequencing used immunoSEQ multiplex PCR; TCRdb keeps in-frame clones, though not all of them. The DNA gave D and trimming, while V, J and clone size come from that table. The top ten hold around 3.9% of the sample, which has over 150,000 clones, 80% to 90% seen once. J is TRBJ1-2 and V is TRBV16; D perhaps matches TRBD1 (6 bases). Sequenced sample: peripheral blood. The sequence derives from a woman aged 55-69 years who had recovered from COVID-19. The CDR3 DNA reads TGTGCCAGCAGCCAATCTTCCAGGGGCTATGGCTACACCTTC. Encoded protein: CASSQSSRGYGYTF.